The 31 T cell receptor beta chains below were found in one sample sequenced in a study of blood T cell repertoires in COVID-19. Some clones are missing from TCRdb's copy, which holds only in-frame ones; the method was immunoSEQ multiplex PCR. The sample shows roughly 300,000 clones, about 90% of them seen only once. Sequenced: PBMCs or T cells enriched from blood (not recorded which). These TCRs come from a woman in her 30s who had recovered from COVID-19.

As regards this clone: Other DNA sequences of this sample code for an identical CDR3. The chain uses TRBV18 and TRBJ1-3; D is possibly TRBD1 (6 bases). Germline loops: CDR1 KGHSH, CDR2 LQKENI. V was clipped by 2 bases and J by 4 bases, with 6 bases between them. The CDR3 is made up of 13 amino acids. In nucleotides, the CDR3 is TGTGCCAGCTCACCAGACAGGGGAAACACCATATATTTT. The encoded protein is CASSPDRGNTIYF.

The CDR3 coding sequence is TGTGCCACCAGCCTACCTTCCGGGACTAGCGGTCTTACGTTGCCAGATACGCAGTATTTT. Protein product: CATSLPSGTSGLTLPDTQYF. V is TRBV15 and J is TRBJ2-3, with 11 bases matching TRBD2. Germline V gene lookup returns CDR1 LNHNV and CDR2 YYDKDF (reference sequence). After removal of 5 bases from V and 4 bases from J, the junction contained 20 bases not matched to a gene. The CDR3 extends over 20 amino acids.

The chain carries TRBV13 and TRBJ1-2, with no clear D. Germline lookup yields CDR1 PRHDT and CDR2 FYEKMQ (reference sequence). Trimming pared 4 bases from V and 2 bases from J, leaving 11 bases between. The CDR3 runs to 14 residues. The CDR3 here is CASSSWASNYGYTF. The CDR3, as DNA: TGTGCCAGCAGCTCTTGGGCTTCCAACTATGGCTACACCTTC.

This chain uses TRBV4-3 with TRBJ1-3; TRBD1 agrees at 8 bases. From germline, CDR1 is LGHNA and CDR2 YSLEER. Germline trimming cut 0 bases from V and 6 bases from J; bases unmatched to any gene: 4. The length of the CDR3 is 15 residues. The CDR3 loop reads CASSQDRRGLNTIYF. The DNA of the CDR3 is TGCGCCAGCAGCCAAGATCGCAGGGGGCTAAACACCATATATTTT.

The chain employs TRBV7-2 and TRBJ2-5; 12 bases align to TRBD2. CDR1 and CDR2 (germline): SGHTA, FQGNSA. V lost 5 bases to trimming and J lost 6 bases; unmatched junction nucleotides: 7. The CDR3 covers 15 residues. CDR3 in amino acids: CASSPRTSGVKTQYF. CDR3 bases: TGTGCCAGCAGCCCCCGGACTAGCGGGGTAAAGACCCAGTACTTC.

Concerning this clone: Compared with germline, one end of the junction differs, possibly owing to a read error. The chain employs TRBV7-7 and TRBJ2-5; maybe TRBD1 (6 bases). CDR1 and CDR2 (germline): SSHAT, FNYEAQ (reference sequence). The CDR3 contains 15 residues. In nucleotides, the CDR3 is TGTGCTAGCAGCTTATCTTACAGGGCTCAAGAGACCCAGTACTTC. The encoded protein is CASSLSYRAQETQYF.

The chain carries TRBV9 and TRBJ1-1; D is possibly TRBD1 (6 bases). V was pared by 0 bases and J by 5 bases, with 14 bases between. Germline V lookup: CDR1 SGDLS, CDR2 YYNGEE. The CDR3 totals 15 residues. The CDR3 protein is CASSVDPGARTEAFF. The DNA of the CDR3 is TGTGCCAGCAGCGTAGATCCAGGGGCCCGTACTGAAGCTTTCTTT.

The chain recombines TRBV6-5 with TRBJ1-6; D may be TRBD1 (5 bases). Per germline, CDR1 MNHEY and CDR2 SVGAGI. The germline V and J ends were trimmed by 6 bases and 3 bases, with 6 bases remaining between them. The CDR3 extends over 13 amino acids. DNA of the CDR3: TGTGCCAGCAGGGACATCTATAATTCACCCCTCCACTTT. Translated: CASRDIYNSPLHF.

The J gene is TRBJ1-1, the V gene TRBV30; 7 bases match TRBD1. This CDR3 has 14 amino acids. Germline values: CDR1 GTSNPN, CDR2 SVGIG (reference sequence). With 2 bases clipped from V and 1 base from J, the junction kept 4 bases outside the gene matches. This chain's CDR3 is CAWSPGQTNTEAFF. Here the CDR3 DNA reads TGTGCCTGGAGTCCGGGACAGACGAACACTGAAGCTTTCTTT.

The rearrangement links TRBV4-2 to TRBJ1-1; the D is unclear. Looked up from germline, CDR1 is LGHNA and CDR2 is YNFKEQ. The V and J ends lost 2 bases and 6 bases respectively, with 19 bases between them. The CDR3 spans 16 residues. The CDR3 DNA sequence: TGTGCCAGCAGCCAATTACCGGGTTCCTCCGAAGCTGAAGCTTTCTTT. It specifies CASSQLPGSSEAEAFF.

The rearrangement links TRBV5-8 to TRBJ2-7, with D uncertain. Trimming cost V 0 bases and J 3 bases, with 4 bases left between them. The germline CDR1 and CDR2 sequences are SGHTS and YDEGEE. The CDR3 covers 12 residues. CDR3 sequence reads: CASSLDIYEQYF. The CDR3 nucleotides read TGTGCCAGCAGCTTGGATATCTACGAGCAGTACTTC.

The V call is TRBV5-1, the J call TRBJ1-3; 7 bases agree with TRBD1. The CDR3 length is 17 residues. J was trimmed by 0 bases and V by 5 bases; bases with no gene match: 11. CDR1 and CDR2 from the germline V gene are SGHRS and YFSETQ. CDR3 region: CASRRQTGASSGNTIYF. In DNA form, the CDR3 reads TGCGCCAGCAGACGCCAAACAGGGGCGAGCTCTGGAAACACCATATATTTT.

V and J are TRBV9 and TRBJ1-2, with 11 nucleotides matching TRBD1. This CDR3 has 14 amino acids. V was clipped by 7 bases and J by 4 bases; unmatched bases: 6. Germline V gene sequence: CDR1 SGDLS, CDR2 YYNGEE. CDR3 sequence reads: CASGQGARGYGYTF. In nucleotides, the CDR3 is TGTGCCAGCGGACAGGGGGCGCGGGGCTATGGCTACACCTTC.

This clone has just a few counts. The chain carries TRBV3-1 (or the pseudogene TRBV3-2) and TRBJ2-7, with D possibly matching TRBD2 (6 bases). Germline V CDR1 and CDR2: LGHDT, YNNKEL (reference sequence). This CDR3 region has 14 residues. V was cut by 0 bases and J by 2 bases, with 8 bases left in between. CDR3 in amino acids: CASSQDWEAYEQYF. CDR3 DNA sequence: TGTGCCAGCAGCCAAGATTGGGAGGCCTACGAGCAGTACTTC.

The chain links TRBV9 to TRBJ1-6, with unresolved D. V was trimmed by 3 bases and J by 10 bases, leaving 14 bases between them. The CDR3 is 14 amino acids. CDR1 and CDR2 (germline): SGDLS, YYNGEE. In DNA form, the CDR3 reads TGTGCCAGCAGCGCACAAGCGGGGTGGTCACCCCTCCACTTT. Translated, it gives CASSAQAGWSPLHF.

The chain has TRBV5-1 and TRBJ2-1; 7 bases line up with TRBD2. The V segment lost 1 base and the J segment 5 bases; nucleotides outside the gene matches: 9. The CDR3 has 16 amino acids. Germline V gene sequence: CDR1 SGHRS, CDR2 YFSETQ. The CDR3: CASSLFTSSGDNEQFF. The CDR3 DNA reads TGCGCCAGCAGCTTGTTCACGTCTAGCGGTGACAATGAGCAGTTCTTC.

CDR3: CASSPGLRSTPEAFF. DNA of the CDR3: TGTGCCAGCAGCCCGGGACTGAGATCTACGCCTGAAGCTTTCTTT. This chain connects TRBV5-4 to TRBJ1-1; D perhaps matches TRBD1 (5 bases). The CDR3 loop spans 15 amino acids. The V end was cut by 4 bases, the J end by 6 bases, with 19 bases between. Germline V CDR1 and CDR2: SGHNT, YYREEE (reference sequence).

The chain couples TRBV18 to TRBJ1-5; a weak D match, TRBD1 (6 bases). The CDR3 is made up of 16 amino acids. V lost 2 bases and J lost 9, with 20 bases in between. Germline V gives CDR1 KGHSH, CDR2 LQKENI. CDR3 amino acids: CASSPATPGAKGPQHF. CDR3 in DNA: TGTGCCAGCTCACCAGCAACACCAGGGGCGAAGGGGCCCCAGCATTTT.

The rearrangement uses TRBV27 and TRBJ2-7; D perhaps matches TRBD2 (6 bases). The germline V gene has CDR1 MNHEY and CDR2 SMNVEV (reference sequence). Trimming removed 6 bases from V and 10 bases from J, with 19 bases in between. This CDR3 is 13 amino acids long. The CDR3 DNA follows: TGTGCCAGCAGCCCGCCCTGGGGGGTTGAACAGTACTTC. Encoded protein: CASSPPWGVEQYF.

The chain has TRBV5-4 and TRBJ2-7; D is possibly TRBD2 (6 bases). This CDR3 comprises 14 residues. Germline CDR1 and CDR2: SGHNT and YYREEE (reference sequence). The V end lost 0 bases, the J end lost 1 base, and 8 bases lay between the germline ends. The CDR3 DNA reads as TGTGCCAGCAGCTTGGATGCGGGGTCCTACGAGCAGTACTTC. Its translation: CASSLDAGSYEQYF.

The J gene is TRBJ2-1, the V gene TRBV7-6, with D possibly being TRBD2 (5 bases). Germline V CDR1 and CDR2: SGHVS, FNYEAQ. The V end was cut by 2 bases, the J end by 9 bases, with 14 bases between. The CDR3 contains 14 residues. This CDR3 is CASSLNRGWSEQFF. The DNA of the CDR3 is TGTGCCAGCAGCTTAAATCGAGGGTGGAGTGAGCAGTTCTTC.

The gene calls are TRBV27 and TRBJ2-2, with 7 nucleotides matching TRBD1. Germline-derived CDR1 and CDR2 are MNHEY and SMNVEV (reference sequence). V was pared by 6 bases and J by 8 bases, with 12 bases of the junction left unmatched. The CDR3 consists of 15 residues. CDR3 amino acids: CASSRTTGAPGELFF. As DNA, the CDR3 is TGTGCCAGCAGCCGGACCACAGGGGCGCCAGGGGAGCTGTTTTTT.

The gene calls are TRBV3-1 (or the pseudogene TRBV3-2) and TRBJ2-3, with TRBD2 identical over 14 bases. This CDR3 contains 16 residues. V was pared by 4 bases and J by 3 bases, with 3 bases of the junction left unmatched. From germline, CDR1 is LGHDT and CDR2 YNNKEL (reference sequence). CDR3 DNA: TGTGCCAGCAGCCCGTGGACTAGCGGGGGGACAGATACGCAGTATTTT. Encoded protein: CASSPWTSGGTDTQYF.

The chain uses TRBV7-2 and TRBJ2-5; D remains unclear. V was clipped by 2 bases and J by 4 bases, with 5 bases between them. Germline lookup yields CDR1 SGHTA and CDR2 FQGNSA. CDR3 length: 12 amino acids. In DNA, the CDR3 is TGTGCCAGCAGCTTACTTCGAGAGACCCAGTACTTC. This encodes CASSLLRETQYF.

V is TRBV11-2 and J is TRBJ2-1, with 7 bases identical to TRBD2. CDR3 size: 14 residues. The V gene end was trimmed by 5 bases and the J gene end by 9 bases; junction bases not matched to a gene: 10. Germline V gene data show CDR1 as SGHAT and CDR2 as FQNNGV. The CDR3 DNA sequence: TGTGCCAGCAGCCTGGGGAGCGGGGAGGGTGAGCAGTTCTTC. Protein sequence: CASSLGSGEGEQFF.

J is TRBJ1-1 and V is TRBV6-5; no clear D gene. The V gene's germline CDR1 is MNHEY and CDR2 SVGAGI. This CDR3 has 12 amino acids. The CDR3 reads CANGLSNTEAFF. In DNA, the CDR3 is TGTGCTAACGGTTTATCGAACACTGAAGCTTTCTTT.

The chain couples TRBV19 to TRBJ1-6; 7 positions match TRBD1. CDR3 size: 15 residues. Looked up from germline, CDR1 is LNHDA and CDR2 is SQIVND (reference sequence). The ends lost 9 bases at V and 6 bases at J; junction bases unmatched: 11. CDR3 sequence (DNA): TGTGCCAGCTCCGCCAGGCAGGGGGTTAATTCACCCCTCCACTTT. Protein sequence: CASSARQGVNSPLHF.

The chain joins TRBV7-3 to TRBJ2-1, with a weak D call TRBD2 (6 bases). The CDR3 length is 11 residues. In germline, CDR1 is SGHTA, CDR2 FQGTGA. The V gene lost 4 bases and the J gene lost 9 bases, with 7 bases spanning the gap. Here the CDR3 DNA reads TGTGCCAGCAGCTCAGCGGGTGAGCAGTTCTTC. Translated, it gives CASSSAGEQFF.

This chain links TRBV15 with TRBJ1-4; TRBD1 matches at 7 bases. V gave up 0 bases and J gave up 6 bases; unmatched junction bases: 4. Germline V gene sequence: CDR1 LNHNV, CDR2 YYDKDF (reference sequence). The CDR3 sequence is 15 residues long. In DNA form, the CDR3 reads TGTGCCACCAGCAGAGACGGGACAGATTATGAAAAACTGTTTTTT. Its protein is CATSRDGTDYEKLFF.

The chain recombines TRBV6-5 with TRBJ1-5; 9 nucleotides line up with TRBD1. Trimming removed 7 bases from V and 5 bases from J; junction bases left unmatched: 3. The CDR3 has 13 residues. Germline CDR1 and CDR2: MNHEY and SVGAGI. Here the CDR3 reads CASIRTGDQPQHF. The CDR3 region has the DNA TGTGCCAGCATCCGGACAGGGGATCAGCCCCAGCATTTT.

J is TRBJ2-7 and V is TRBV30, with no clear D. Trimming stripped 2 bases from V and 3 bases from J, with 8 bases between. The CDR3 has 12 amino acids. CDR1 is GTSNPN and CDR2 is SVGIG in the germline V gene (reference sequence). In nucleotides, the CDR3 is TGTGCCTGGAGTTCCCTCAGCTACGAGCAGTACTTC. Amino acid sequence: CAWSSLSYEQYF.